The entry that follows covers one T cell receptor (beta chain) sequence. Antigen specificity is unknown. This sample is drawn from a study of T cell responses to AZD1222 COVID-19 vaccine. Study results and caveats: Spike-specific TCRs gained breadth and depth after people received two AZD1222 doses.

Sequencing used immunoSEQ multiplex PCR; TCRdb keeps in-frame clones, though not all of them. This table has 130,000 or so clones, about 88% appearing once. Researchers grouped second doses given at about 4 or about 12 weeks into one pool. Germline CDR1 is LGHNA and CDR2 is YSLEER. The CDR3 runs 15 residues. Trimming cost V 0 bases and J 4 bases, with 7 bases left between them. The chain employs TRBV4-3 and TRBJ1-6; tentatively, D is TRBD1 (5 bases). This clonotype originated in an adult who received the AZD1222 COVID-19 vaccine. Sequences were derived from peripheral blood, sampled 28 days after the second AZD1222 dose. The CDR3 spells CASSQEGDYNSPLHF. CDR3 DNA: TGCGCCAGCAGCCAAGAAGGGGATTATAATTCACCCCTCCACTTT.